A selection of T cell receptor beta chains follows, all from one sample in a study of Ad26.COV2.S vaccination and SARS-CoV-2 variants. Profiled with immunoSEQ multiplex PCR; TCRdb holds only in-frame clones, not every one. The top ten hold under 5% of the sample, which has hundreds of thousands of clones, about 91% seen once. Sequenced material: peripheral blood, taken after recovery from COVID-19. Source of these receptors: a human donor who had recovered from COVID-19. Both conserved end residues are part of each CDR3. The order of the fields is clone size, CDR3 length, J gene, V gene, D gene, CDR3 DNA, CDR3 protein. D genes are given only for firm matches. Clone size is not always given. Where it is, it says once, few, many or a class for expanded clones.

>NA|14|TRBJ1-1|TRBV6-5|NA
TGTGCCAGCAGTTACTCGGCCAAGAACACTGAAGCTTTCTTT
CASSYSAKNTEAFF
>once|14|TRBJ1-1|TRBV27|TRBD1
TGTGCCAGCAGTTTCCTGTCGACAGGGGCTGAAGCTTTCTTT
CASSFLSTGAEAFF
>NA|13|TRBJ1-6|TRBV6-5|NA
TGTGCCAGCAGCAACTCTGAGAGGTATTCCCTCCACTTT
CASSNSERYSLHF
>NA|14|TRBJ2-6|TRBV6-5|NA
TGTGCCAGCAGCCGGATTTCTGGGGCCAACGTCCTGACTTTC
CASSRISGANVLTF
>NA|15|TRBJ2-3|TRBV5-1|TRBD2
TGCGCCAGCAGCCTAGCGGGGTCTAGCACAGATACGCAGTATTTT
CASSLAGSSTDTQYF
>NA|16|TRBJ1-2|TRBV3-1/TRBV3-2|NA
TGTGCCAGCAGCCAAGATCGTCGGGTTCGGATGAATGGCTACACCTTC
CASSQDRRVRMNGYTF
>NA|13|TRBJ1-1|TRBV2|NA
TGTGCCAGAATCCCAGGGCTGAACACTGAAGCTTTCTTT
CARIPGLNTEAFF
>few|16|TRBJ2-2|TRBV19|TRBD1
TGTGCCAGTAGTATAGGCTATCAGGGGGCATCAAGGGAGCTGTTTTTT
CASSIGYQGASRELFF
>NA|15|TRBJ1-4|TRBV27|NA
TGTGCCAGCGGCCCCGGGAGGGTCCCGTTGGAAAAACTGTTTTTT
CASGPGRVPLEKLFF
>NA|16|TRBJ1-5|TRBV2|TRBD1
TGTGCCAGCAGTGAATTGGGACAGGGGTCGAGTCAGCCCCAGCATTTT
CASSELGQGSSQPQHF
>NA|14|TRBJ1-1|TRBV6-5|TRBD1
TGTGCCAGCACCTTCTCGGGCAGGGGGACTGAAGCTTTCTTT
CASTFSGRGTEAFF
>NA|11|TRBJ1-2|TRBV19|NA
TGTGCCACTCTGCAGGGTCGCGGCTACACCTTC
CATLQGRGYTF
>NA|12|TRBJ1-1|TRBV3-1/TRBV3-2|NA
TGTGCCAGCAGCCCCTGGAACACTGAAGCTTTCTTT
CASSPWNTEAFF
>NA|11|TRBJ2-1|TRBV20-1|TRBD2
TGCAGTGCTAGCTTAGCGGGGGGGAAATTCTTC
CSASLAGGKFF